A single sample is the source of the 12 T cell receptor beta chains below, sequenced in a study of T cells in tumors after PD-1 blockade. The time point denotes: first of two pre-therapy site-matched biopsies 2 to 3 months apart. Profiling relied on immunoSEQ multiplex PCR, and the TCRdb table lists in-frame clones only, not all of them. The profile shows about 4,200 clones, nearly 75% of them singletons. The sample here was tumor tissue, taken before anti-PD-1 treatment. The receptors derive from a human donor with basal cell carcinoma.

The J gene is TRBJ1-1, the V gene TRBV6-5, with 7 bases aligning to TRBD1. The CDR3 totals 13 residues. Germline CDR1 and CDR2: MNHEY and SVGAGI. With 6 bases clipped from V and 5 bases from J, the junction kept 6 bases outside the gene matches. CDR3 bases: TGTGCCAGCAGCCGACAGGGTGCTACTGAAGCTTTCTTT. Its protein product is CASSRQGATEAFF.

CDR3 residues: CASSFLADTDTQYF. CDR3 nucleotide sequence: TGTGCCAGCAGCTTCCTAGCCGACACAGATACGCAGTATTTT. This chain links TRBV7-2 with TRBJ2-3, with D possibly matching TRBD2 (5 bases). Germline CDR1 is SGHTA and CDR2 is FQGNSA. This CDR3 spans 14 amino acids. Trimming cost V 3 bases and J 2 bases, with 9 bases left between them.

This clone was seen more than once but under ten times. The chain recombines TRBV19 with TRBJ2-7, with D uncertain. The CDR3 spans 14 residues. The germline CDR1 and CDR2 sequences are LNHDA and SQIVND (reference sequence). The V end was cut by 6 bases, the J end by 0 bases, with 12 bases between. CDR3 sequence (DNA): TGTGCCAGTAGCTATGGTGGCAGCTCCTACGAGCAGTACTTC. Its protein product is CASSYGGSSYEQYF. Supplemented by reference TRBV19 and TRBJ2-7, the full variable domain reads DGGITQSPKYLFRKEGQNVTLSCEQNLNHDAMYWYRQDPGQGLRLIYYSQIVNDFQKGDIAEGYSVSREKKESFPLTVTSAQKNPTAFYLCASSYGGSSYEQYFGPGTRLTVT.

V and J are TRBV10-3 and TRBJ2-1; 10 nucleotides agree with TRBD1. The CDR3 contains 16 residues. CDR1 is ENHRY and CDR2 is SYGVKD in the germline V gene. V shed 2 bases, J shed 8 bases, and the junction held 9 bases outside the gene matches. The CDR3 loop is CAISETPDRGHYEQFF. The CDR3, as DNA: TGTGCCATCAGTGAGACCCCAGACAGGGGGCATTATGAGCAGTTCTTC.

CDR3 sequence reads: CASSQDLGGVNNSPLHF. CDR3 sequence (DNA): TGTGCCAGCAGCCAAGATCTAGGGGGTGTAAATAATTCACCCCTCCACTTT. This rearrangement joins TRBV3-1 (or the pseudogene TRBV3-2) to TRBJ1-6, with D tentatively TRBD1 (6 bases). Trimming shortened V by 0 bases and J by 5 bases, and 14 bases separated the two germline ends. There are 17 residues in the CDR3. Germline V gene data show CDR1 as LGHDT and CDR2 as YNNKEL (reference sequence).

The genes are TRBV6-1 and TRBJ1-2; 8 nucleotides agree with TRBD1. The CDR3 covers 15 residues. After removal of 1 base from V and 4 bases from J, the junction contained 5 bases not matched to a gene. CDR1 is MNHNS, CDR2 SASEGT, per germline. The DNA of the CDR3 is TGTGCCAGCAGTGAAGGACAGGGGAGGGGCTATGGCTACACCTTC. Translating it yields CASSEGQGRGYGYTF.

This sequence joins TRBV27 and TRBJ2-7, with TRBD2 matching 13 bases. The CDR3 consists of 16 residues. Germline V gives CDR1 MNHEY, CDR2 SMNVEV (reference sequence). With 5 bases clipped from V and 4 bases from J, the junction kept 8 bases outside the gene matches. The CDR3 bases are TGTGCCAGCAGTCCCCGGACTAGCGGGGGCGTATACGAGCAGTACTTC. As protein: CASSPRTSGGVYEQYF.

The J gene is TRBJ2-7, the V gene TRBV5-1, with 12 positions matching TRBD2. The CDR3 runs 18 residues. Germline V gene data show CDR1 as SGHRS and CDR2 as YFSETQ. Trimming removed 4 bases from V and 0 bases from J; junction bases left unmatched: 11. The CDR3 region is CASSAQLAGGKSSYEQYF. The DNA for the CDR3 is TGCGCCAGCAGCGCCCAGCTAGCGGGGGGGAAGAGCTCCTACGAGCAGTACTTC.

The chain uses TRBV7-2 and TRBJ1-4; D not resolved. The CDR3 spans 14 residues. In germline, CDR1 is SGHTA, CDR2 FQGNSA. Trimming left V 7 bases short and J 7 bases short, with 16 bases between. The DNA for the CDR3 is TGTGCCAGCAAACCCCGGGCCAACGGTGAAAAACTGTTTTTT. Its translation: CASKPRANGEKLFF. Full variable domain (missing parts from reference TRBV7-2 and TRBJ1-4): GAGVSQSPSNKVTEKGKDVELRCDPISGHTALYWYRQSLGQGLEFLIYFQGNSAPDKSGLPSDRFSAERTGGSVSTLTIQRTQQEDSAVYLCASKPRANGEKLFFGSGTQLSVL.

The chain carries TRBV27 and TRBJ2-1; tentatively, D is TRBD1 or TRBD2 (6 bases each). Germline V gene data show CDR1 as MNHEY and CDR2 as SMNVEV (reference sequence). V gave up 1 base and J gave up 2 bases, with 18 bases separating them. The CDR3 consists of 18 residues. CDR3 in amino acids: CASSLLMGGRSPYNEQFF. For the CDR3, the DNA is TGTGCCAGCAGTTTATTGATGGGGGGCCGGAGTCCCTACAATGAGCAGTTCTTC.

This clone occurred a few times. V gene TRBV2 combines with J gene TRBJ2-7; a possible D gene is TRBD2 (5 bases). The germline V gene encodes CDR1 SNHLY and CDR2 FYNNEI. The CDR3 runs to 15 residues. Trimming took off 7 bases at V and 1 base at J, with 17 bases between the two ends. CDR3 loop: CASIGGLASSYEQYF. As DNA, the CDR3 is TGTGCCAGCATAGGTGGGTTAGCGAGTTCCTACGAGCAGTACTTC.

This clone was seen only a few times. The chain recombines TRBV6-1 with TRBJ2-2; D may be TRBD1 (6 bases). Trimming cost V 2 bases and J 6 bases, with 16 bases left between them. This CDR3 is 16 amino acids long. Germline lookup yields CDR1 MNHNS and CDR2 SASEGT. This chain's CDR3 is CASSERGHASPGELFF. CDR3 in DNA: TGTGCCAGCAGTGAAAGGGGACACGCTAGTCCCGGGGAGCTGTTTTTT.